What follows describes a single T cell receptor (beta chain). Runs used v3.0 of the immunoSEQ assay and were done at survey level. Repertoires were generated with immunoSEQ multiplex PCR, while TCRdb's copy carries only in-frame clones and drops some. The data show tens of thousands of clones, around 81% seen once. The sample is drawn from a study of long-term antiretroviral therapy in people with HIV. Trimming removed 0 bases from V and 4 bases from J, with 19 bases in between. Looked up from germline, CDR1 is SGHNT and CDR2 is YENEEA. CDR3 length equals 18 residues. This sequence joins TRBV11-3 and TRBJ1-5; unclear D gene. The specimen was unsorted PBMCs, collected 1.6 years after starting antiretroviral therapy. This clonotype was obtained from a man aged 35 to 55 with HIV. The chain's CDR3 is CASSLEASRPYGNQPQHF. CDR3 coding DNA: TGTGCCAGCAGCTTAGAGGCCTCCCGGCCCTACGGAAATCAGCCCCAGCATTTT. The whole variable domain, filled in from reference TRBV11-3 and TRBJ1-5, reads EAGVVQSPRYKIIEKKQPVAFWCNPISGHNTLYWYLQNLGQGPELLIRYENEEAVDDSQLPKDRFSAERLKGVDSTLKIQPAELGDSAVYLCASSLEASRPYGNQPQHFGDGTRLSIL.